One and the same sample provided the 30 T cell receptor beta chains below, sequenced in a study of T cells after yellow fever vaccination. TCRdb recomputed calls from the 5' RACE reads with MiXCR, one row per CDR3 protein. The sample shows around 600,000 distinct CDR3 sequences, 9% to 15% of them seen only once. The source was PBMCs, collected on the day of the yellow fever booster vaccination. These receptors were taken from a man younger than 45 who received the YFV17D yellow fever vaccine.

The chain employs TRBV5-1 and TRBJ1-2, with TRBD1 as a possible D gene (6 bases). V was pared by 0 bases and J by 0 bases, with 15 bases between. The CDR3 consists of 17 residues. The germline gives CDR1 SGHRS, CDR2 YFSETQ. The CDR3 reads CASSLEGGTEANYGYTF. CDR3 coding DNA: TGCGCCAGCAGCTTGGAAGGGGGGACTGAAGCTAACTATGGCTACACCTTC.

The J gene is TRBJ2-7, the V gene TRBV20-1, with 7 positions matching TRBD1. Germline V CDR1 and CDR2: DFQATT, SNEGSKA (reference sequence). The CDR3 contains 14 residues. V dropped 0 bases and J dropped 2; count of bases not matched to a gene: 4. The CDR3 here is CSARDRDSTYEQYF. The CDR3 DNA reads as TGCAGTGCTAGAGATCGGGACAGCACCTACGAGCAGTACTTC.

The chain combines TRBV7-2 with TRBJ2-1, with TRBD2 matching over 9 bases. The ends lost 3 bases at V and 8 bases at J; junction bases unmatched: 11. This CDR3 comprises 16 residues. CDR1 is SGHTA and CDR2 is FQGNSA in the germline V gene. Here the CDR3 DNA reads TGTGCCAGCAGCTTTAATTTCTTAGCGGGAGATGATGAGCAGTTCTTC. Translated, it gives CASSFNFLAGDDEQFF. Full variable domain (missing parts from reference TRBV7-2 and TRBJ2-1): GAGVSQSPSNKVTEKGKDVELRCDPISGHTALYWYRQSLGQGLEFLIYFQGNSAPDKSGLPSDRFSAERTGGSVSTLTIQRTQQEDSAVYLCASSFNFLAGDDEQFFGPGTRLTVL.

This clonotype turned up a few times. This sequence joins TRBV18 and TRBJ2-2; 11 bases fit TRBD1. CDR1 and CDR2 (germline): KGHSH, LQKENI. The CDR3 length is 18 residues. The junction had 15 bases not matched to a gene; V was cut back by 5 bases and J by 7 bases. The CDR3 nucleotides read TGTGCCAGCTCAGAGGCGAATACCGGGACAGGGGGATTCGGGGAGCTGTTTTTT. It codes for CASSEANTGTGGFGELFF.

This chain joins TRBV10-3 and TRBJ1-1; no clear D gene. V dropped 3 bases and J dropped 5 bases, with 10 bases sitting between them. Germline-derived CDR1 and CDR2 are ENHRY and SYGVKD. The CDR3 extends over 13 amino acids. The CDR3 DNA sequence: TGTGCCATCAGTGACGGAGGAGAAACTGAAGCTTTCTTT. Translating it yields CAISDGGETEAFF.

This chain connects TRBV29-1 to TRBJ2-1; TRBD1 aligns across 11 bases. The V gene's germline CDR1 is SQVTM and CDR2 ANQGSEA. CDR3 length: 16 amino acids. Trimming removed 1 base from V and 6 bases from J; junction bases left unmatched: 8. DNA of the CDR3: TGCAGCGTTGAAGGTGTAGGGGACAGGGGGTTCAATGAGCAGTTCTTC. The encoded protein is CSVEGVGDRGFNEQFF.

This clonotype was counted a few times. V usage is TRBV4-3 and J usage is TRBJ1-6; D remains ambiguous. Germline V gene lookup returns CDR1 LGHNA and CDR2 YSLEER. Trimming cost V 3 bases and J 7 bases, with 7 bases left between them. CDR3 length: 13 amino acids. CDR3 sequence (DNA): TGCGCCAGCAGCCAGGGTCAGAATTCACCCCTCCACTTT. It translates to CASSQGQNSPLHF.

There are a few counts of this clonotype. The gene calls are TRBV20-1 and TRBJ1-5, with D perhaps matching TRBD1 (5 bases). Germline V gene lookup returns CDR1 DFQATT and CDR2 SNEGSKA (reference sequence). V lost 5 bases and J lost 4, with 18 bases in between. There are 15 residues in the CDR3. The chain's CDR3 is CSAQRQGPGNQPQHF. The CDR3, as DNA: TGCAGTGCTCAAAGGCAGGGCCCAGGGAATCAGCCCCAGCATTTT.

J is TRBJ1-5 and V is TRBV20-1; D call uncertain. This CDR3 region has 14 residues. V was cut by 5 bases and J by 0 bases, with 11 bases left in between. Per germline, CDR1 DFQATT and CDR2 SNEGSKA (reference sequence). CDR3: CSAPVSDSNQPQHF. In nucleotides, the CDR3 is TGCAGTGCTCCCGTTAGCGATAGCAATCAGCCCCAGCATTTT.

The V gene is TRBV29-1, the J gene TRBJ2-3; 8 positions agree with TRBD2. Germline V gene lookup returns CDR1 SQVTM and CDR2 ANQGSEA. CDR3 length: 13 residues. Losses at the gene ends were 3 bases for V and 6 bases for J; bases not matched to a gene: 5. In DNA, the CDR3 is TGCAGCGTTGACGGACTAGCACAGGATACGCAGTATTTT. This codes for CSVDGLAQDTQYF.

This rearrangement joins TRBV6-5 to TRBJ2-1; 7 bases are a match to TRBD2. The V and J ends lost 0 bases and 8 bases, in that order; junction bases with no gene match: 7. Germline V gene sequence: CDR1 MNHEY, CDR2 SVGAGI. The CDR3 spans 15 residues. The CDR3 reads CASSYSGGEGYEQFF. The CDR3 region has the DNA TGTGCCAGCAGTTACTCGGGAGGGGAGGGGTATGAGCAGTTCTTC.

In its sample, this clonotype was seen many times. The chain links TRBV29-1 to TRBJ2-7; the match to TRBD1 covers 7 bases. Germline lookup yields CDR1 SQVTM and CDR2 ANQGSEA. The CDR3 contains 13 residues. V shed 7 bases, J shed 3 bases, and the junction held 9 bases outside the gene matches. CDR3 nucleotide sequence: TGCAGCGCCAAACAGGGGCTCGGCTACGAGCAGTACTTC. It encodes CSAKQGLGYEQYF.

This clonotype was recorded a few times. This CDR3 reads CAISPRQGDTDTQYF. The DNA of the CDR3 is TGTGCCATCAGTCCTCGACAGGGGGACACAGATACGCAGTATTTT. This chain uses TRBV10-3 with TRBJ2-3; 9 bases are a match to TRBD1. After removal of 5 bases from V and 2 bases from J, the junction contained 5 bases not matched to a gene. The germline V gene has CDR1 ENHRY and CDR2 SYGVKD. The CDR3 has 15 residues.

CDR3 region: CASSYLGPAGELFF. CDR3 coding DNA: TGTGCCAGCAGTTACTTAGGGCCCGCCGGGGAGCTGTTTTTT. The chain couples TRBV6-5 to TRBJ2-2; D uncertain. The CDR3 is 14 residues long. V was trimmed by 1 base and J by 6 bases, leaving 9 bases between them. The germline V gene has CDR1 MNHEY and CDR2 SVGAGI.

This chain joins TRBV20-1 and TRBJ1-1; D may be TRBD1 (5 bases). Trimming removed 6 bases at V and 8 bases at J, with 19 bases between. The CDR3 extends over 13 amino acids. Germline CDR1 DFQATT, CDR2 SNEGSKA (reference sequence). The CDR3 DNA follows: TGCAGTGCCCGACCGGGACCAAGCCCAGAAGCTTTCTTT. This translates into CSARPGPSPEAFF.

The DNA for the CDR3 is TGTGCCAGCAGCGAGACGATCAGGGTGCTGGGAAACACCATATATTTT. It yields the protein CASSETIRVLGNTIYF. The genes are TRBV7-8 and TRBJ1-3; TRBD1 is a possible D gene (5 bases). Trimming shortened V by 5 bases and J by 4 bases, and 18 bases separated the two germline ends. The CDR3 loop spans 16 amino acids. Per the germline V gene, CDR1 is SGHVS and CDR2 is FQNEAQ.

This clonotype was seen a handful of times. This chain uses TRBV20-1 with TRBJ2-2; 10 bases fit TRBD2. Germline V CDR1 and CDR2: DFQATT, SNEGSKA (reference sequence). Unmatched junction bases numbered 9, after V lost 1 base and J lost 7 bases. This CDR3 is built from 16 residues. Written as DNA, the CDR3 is TGCAGTGCTAGAGGAGCCCAGCTAGCGGGAGACGGGGAGCTGTTTTTT. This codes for CSARGAQLAGDGELFF.

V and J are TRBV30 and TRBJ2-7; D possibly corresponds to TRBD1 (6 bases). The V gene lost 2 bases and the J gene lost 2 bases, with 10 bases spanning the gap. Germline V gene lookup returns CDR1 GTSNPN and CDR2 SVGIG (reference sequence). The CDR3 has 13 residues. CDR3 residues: CAWSPGVPYEQYF. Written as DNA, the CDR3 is TGTGCCTGGAGTCCAGGGGTGCCCTACGAGCAGTACTTC.

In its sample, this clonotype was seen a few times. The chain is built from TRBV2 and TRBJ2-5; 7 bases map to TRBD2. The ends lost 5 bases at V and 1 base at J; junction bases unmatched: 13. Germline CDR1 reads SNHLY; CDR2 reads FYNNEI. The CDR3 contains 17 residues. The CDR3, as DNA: TGTGCCAGCAGTAAGCCGGAAAGCGGACTAGTCCAAGAGACCCAGTACTTC. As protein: CASSKPESGLVQETQYF.

The CDR3 spells CASSLWSSGTSSYEQYF. CDR3 bases: TGTGCCAGCAGCTTATGGTCTAGCGGGACCAGCTCCTACGAGCAGTACTTC. The chain recombines TRBV13 with TRBJ2-7; 9 positions agree with TRBD2. This CDR3 comprises 17 residues. CDR1 PRHDT and CDR2 FYEKMQ come from the germline V gene (reference sequence). The V and J ends lost 2 bases and 0 bases, in that order; junction bases with no gene match: 8. Full variable domain (rest looked up from reference TRBV13 and TRBJ2-7): AAGVIQSPRHLIKEKRETATLKCYPIPRHDTVYWYQQGPGQDPQFLISFYEKMQSDKGSIPDRFSAQQFSDYHSELNMSSLELGDSALYFCASSLWSSGTSSYEQYFGPGTRLTVT.

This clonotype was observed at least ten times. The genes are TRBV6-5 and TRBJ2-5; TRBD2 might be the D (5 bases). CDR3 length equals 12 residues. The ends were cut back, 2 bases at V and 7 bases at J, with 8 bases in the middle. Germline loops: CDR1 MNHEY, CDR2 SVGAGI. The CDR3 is CASSYRSGTQYF. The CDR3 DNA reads TGTGCCAGCAGTTACAGGAGCGGGACCCAGTACTTC.

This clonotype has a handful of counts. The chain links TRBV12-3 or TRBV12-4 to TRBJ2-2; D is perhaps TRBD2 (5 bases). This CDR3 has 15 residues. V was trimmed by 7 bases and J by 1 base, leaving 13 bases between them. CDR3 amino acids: CASILSRGNTGELFF. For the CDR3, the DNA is TGTGCCAGCATCCTCTCACGGGGGAACACCGGGGAGCTGTTTTTT.

CDR3 nucleotides: TGCAGTGCTGCCTCCGGGACTAGCCTTTCTGACGAGCAGTACTTC. Its translation is CSAASGTSLSDEQYF. The chain employs TRBV20-1 and TRBJ2-7; 9 bases are a match to TRBD2. CDR3 length: 15 residues. Germline V gene sequence: CDR1 DFQATT, CDR2 SNEGSKA (reference sequence). V lost 5 bases to trimming and J lost 5 bases; unmatched junction nucleotides: 13.

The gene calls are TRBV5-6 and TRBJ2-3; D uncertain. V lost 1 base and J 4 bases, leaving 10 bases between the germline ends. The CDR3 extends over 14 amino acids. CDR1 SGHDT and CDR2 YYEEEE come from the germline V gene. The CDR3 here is CASSLLGDADTQYF. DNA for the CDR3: TGTGCCAGCAGCTTGCTGGGTGACGCAGATACGCAGTATTTT.

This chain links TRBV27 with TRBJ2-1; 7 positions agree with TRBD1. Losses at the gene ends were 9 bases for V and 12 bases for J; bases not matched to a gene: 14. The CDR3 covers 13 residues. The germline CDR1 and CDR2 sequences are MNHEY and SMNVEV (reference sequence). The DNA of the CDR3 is TGTGCCAGTAGACCTTCCCCCGGGACAGCGCAGTTCTTC. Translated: CASRPSPGTAQFF.

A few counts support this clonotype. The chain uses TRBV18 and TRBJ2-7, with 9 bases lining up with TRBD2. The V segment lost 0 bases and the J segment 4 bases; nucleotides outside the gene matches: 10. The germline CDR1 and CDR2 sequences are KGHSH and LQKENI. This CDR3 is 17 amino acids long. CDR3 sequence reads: CASSPPSPGGRGYEQYF. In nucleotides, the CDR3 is TGTGCCAGCTCACCACCTTCCCCAGGCGGGAGGGGGTACGAGCAGTACTTC.

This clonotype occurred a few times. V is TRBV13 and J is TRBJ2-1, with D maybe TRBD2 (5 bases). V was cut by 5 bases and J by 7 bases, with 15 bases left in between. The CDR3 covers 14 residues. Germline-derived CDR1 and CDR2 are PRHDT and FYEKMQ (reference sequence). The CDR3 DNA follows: TGTGCCAGCAGCACCACGGGAAGGGAGAATGAGCAGTTCTTC. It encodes CASSTTGRENEQFF.

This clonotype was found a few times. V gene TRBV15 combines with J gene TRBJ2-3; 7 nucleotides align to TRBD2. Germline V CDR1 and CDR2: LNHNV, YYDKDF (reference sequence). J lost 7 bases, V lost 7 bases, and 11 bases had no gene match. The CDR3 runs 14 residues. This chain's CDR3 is CATTPGGGVHTQYF. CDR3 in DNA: TGTGCCACCACCCCCGGGGGAGGGGTACATACGCAGTATTTT.

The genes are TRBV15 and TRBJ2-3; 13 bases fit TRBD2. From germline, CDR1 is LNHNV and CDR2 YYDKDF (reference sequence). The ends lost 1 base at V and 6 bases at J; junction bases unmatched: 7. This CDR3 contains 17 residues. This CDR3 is CATSRVWTSGSGDTQYF. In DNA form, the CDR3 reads TGTGCCACCAGCAGAGTCTGGACTAGCGGGAGTGGTGATACGCAGTATTTT.

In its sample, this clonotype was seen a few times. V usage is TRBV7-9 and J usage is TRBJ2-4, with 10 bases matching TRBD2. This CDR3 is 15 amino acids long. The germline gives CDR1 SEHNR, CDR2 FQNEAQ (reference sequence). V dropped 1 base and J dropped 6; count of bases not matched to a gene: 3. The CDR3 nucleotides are TGTGCCAGCAGCTTAGTATCTAGCGGGAGAAACATTCAGTACTTC. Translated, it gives CASSLVSSGRNIQYF.